This T cell receptor (beta chain) was found in a study of cytomegalovirus exposure and HLA in healthy donors. The CDR3 extends over 17 amino acids. Trimming left V 3 bases short and J 2 bases short, with 18 bases between. Germline V CDR1 and CDR2: ENHRY, SYGVKD. This clone was detected once. Vbeta (60) and Jbeta (13) primers were used in the PCR. The protocol was immunoSEQ multiplex PCR, while the TCRdb copy is restricted to in-frame clones and leaves out a portion. The table lists about 200,000 clones, around 83% of them singletons. The receptor was derived from a man aged 35 to 55 in good health and CMV-seropositive. V gene TRBV10-3 combines with J gene TRBJ2-3, with D perhaps matching TRBD1 (5 bases). Sequencing was carried out using PBMCs. The CDR3 loop is CAISDWGGQVPTDTQYF. In nucleotides, the CDR3 is TGTGCCATCAGTGATTGGGGCGGTCAGGTGCCCACAGATACGCAGTATTTT.